This T cell receptor beta chain was recorded in a study of blood T cell repertoires in COVID-19. Study overall: There were acute and convalescent COVID-19 samples, and they came from the United States, Italy and Spain.

In the original workflow: By means of reference gene primer amplification, nucleated cell counts were estimated. Sequencing was performed with immunoSEQ multiplex PCR; in TCRdb, only in-frame clones are kept and a portion is missing. Clonal size and the V and J genes are those of that table, whereas D and trimming came from the DNA. The sample contains roughly 40,000 clones, almost 85% of which appear only once. The germline V gene encodes CDR1 LNHNV and CDR2 YYDKDF (reference sequence). The CDR3 totals 16 residues. V trimming: 2 bases; J trimming: 0 bases; junction bases outside the gene matches: 4.

The sample was peripheral blood. The genes are TRBV15 and TRBJ2-3; 8 positions match TRBD2. This clonotype was obtained from a human donor in a cohort sampled during active COVID-19. DNA of the CDR3: TGTGCCACCAGCAGACGTAGCGGGGTAAGCACAGATACGCAGTATTTT. The encoded protein is CATSRRSGVSTDTQYF.